This record covers a single T cell receptor (beta chain). No antigen is known for it. This sample stems from a study of tumor and adjacent non-tumor tissue in lung cancer. Study summary: Patients comprised 12 adenocarcinoma, a couple of squamous cell carcinoma and 1 small cell lung cancer. Stage I to III disease affected some 11 men and 4 or 5 women aged about 31 to 85.

The template was RNA from unsorted bulk tissue. Three rounds of nested PCR, following a modified ARM-PCR protocol, produced the TCRbeta library. TCRdb reanalysed the multiplex PCR reads using MiXCR and keeps one entry per CDR3 protein. Seen here are about 93,000 distinct CDR3 sequences, 67% observed once, and the top ten hold approximately 20%. Study observations and caveats: Compared with tumor, normal lung showed significantly lower TCR diversity.

Deletions cut 7 bases from V and 4 bases from J, with 17 bases between. CDR3 length equals 14 residues. Germline lookup yields CDR1 DFQATT and CDR2 SNEGSKA (reference sequence). The sample was lung tumor tissue. The chain couples TRBV20-1 to TRBJ2-1; possibly TRBD2 for D (7 bases). This receptor was obtained from a man aged 60 to 75 with non-small cell lung cancer. Written as DNA, the CDR3 is TGCAGTGTGAGGGGGGGTCTGTTTTACAATGAGCAGTTCTTC. Protein sequence: CSVRGGLFYNEQFF.